This TCR beta chain was obtained from a study of Ad26.COV2.S vaccination and SARS-CoV-2 variants. General study points: Participants given vaccine showed non-spike TCR breadth similar to that of placebo recipients.

Treatment here: about 20 received Ad26.COV2.S at low or high dose, single or two shots; about 5 received placebo; per-sample allocation not given. Sampling was performed 63 days after the first vaccine or placebo injection. Looked up from germline, CDR1 is LGHNA and CDR2 is YSLEER. Trimming removed 1 base at V and 3 bases at J, with 10 bases between. CDR3 size: 14 residues. With regard to this clone: No antigen is known for it.

The method was immunoSEQ multiplex PCR; TCRdb's version includes in-frame clones alone and lacks a portion of them. The table has around 450,000 clones, approximately 92% seen once. The sequences come from peripheral blood, collected in a trial of Ad26.COV2.S vaccine versus placebo. J is TRBJ2-7 and V is TRBV4-3; D is unresolved. The sequence was collected from a person aged 18-60 years who received the Ad26.COV2.S COVID-19 vaccine or a placebo. CDR3 in amino acids: CASSQAWRVYEQYF. CDR3 DNA: TGCGCCAGCAGCCAAGCGTGGCGTGTCTACGAGCAGTACTTC.